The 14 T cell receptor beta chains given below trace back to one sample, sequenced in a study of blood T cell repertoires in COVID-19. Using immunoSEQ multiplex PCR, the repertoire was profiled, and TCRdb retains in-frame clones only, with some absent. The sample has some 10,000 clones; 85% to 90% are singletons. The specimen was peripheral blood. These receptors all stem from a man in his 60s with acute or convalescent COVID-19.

This CDR3 is CASSRTGGYGYTF. The CDR3 DNA is TGTGCCAGCTCGCGGACGGGGGGCTATGGCTACACCTTC. The J gene is TRBJ1-2, the V gene TRBV18, with D possibly being TRBD1 (5 bases). V shed 6 bases and J shed 4 bases, with 12 bases lying between them. CDR3 size: 13 residues. Germline-derived CDR1 and CDR2 are KGHSH and LQKENI.

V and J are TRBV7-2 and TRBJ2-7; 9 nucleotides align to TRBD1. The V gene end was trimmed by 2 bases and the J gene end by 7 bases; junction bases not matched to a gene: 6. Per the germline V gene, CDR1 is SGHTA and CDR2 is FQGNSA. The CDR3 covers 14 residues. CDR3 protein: CASSLLRTGEEQYV. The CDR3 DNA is TGTGCCAGCAGCTTATTGCGGACAGGGGAAGAGCAGTACGTC.

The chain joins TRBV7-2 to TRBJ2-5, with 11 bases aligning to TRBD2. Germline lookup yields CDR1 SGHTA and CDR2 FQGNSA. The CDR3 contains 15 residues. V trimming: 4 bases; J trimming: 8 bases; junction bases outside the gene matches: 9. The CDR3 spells CASSSPSGGRGTQYF. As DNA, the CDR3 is TGTGCCAGCAGCTCCCCTAGCGGGGGGAGGGGAACCCAGTACTTC.

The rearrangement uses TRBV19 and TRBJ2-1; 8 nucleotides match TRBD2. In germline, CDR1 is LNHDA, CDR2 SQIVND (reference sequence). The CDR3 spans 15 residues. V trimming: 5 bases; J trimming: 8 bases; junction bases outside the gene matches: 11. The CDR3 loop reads CASSSQSGGRYEQFF. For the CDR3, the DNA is TGTGCCAGTAGTTCACAGAGCGGGGGTAGATATGAGCAGTTCTTC.

The CDR3 spells CASSLSAGVNTEAFF. CDR3 in DNA: TGTGCCAGCAGCTTGTCTGCGGGGGTGAACACTGAAGCTTTCTTT. The V call is TRBV5-4, the J call TRBJ1-1, with D possibly being TRBD1 (5 bases). Germline CDR1 SGHNT, CDR2 YYREEE (reference sequence). V was shortened by 1 base and J by 0 bases, with 10 bases between the two germline ends. CDR3 length: 15 amino acids.

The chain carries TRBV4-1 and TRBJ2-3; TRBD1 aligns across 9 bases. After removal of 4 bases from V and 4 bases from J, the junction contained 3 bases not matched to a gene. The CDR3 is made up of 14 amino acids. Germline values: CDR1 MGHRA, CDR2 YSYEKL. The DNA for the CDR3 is TGCGCCAGCAGCCCCGGACAGGGGTCAGATACGCAGTATTTT. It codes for CASSPGQGSDTQYF.

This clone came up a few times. The CDR3, as DNA: TGTGCCAGTAGTAGCCCTAGCGGGAGGGCCGTCGGGGAGCTGTTTTTT. Amino acids: CASSSPSGRAVGELFF. This sequence joins TRBV19 and TRBJ2-2, with 12 bases aligning to TRBD2. With V trimmed by 4 bases and J by 7 bases, 7 bases remained unmatched. The CDR3 contains 16 residues. The V gene's germline CDR1 is LNHDA and CDR2 SQIVND (reference sequence). Together with reference TRBV19 and TRBJ2-2, the CDR3 gives the full variable domain: DGGITQSPKYLFRKEGQNVTLSCEQNLNHDAMYWYRQDPGQGLRLIYYSQIVNDFQKGDIAEGYSVSREKKESFPLTVTSAQKNPTAFYLCASSSPSGRAVGELFFGEGSRLTVL.

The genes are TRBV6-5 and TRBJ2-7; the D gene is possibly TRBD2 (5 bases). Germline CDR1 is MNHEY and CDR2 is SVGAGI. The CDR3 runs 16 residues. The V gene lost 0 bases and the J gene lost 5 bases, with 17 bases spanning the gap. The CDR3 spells CASSYSVSPGSHEQYV. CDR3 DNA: TGTGCCAGCAGTTACTCTGTTTCCCCGGGATCCCACGAGCAGTACGTC.

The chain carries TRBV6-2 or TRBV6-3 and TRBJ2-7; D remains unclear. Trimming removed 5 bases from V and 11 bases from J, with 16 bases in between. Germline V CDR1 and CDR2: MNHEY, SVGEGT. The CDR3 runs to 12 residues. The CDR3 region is CASSPSGPSEYF. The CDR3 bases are TGTGCCAGCAGTCCCTCTGGGCCCTCTGAGTACTTC.

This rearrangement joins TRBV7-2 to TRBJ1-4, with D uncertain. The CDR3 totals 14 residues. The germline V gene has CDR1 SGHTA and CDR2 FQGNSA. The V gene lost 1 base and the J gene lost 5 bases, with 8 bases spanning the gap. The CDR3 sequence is CASSLGGMNEKLFF. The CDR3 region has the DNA TGTGCCAGCAGCTTAGGAGGGATGAATGAAAAACTGTTTTTT.

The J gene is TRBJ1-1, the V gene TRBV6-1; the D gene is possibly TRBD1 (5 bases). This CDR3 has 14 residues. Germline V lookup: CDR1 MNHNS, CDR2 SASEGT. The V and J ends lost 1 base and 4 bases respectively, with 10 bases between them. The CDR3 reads CASSEVGRGTEAFF. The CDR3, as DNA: TGTGCCAGCAGTGAAGTCGGGAGGGGCACTGAAGCTTTCTTT.

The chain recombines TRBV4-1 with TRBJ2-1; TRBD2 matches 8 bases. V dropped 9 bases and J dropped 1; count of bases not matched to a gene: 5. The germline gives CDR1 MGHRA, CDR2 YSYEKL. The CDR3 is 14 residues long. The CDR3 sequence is CARVAGRSYNEQFF. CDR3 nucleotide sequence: TGCGCCAGGGTAGCGGGAAGGTCCTACAATGAGCAGTTCTTC.

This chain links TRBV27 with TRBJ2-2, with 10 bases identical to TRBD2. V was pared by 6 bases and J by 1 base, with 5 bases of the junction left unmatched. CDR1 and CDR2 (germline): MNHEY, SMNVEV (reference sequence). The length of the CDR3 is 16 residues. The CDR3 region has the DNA TGTGCCAGCAGGGCAGCGGGGGGGTTGAACACCGGGGAGCTGTTTTTT. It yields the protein CASRAAGGLNTGELFF.

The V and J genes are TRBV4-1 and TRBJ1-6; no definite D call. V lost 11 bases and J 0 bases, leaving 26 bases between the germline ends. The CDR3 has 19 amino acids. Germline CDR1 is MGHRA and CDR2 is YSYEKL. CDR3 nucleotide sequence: TGCGCCCTTGCAAGTGCCCACGGGAAAAAAAGCTCCTATAATTCACCCCTCCACTTT. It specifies CALASAHGKKSSYNSPLHF.